The 14 T cell receptor beta chains presented below share a single source sample, sequenced in a study of cytomegalovirus exposure and HLA in healthy donors. With 60 Vbeta and 13 Jbeta primers, the PCR was carried out. Profiled with immunoSEQ multiplex PCR; TCRdb holds only in-frame clones, not every one. This table holds 150,000 or so clones, around 77% found once. Sequencing input: PBMCs. The receptor set was obtained from a male donor in good health and CMV-seropositive.

The chain links TRBV20-1 to TRBJ2-4, with D perhaps matching TRBD1 (5 bases). The V gene's germline CDR1 is DFQATT and CDR2 SNEGSKA (reference sequence). The CDR3 is 10 residues long. With 3 bases removed from V and 12 bases from J, the gap between germline ends came to 9 bases. In DNA form, the CDR3 reads TGCAGTGCTAGGGACACGGGTCAGTACTTC. Encoded protein: CSARDTGQYF.

In its sample, this clone was seen once. A read error may produce the germline difference seen at one junction end. The chain combines TRBV7-3 with TRBJ2-2, with 7 bases identical to TRBD2. This CDR3 is 16 amino acids long. Germline assignment: CDR1 SGHTA and CDR2 FQGTGA. The CDR3 nucleotides read TGTGCCAGCAGCCTAACGGGGACTACGAACACCGGGGAGCTGTTTTTT. Translating it yields CASSLTGTTNTGELFF. Variable domain in full (rest from reference TRBV7-3 and TRBJ2-2): GAGVSQTPSNKVTEKGKYVELRCDPISGHTALYWYRQSLGQGPEFLIYFQGTGAADDSGLPNDRFFAVRPEGSVSTLKIQRTERGDSAVYLCASSLTGTTNTGELFFGEGSRLTVL.

This clone was counted between two and nine times. CDR3 protein: CASRAGTSDQETQYF. The CDR3 bases are TGTGCCAGCAGGGCCGGGACTAGCGACCAAGAGACCCAGTACTTC. This chain connects TRBV4-2 to TRBJ2-5; the match to TRBD2 covers 10 bases. The V gene end was trimmed by 6 bases and the J gene end by 0 bases; junction bases not matched to a gene: 4. Germline V gene lookup returns CDR1 LGHNA and CDR2 YNFKEQ. CDR3 length: 15 amino acids.

This chain joins TRBV28 and TRBJ2-7; the D gene is possibly TRBD1 (5 bases). The CDR3 runs to 14 residues. The V gene's germline CDR1 is MDHEN and CDR2 SYDVKM. Trimming removed 4 bases from V and 0 bases from J, with 10 bases in between. CDR3: CASSYRQGSYEQYF. The DNA for the CDR3 is TGTGCCAGCAGTTACCGGCAGGGCTCCTACGAGCAGTACTTC.

The chain uses TRBV10-3 and TRBJ1-2, with D maybe TRBD1 (6 bases). The V gene's germline CDR1 is ENHRY and CDR2 SYGVKD. There are 11 residues in the CDR3. V lost 10 bases to trimming and J lost 2 bases, with 8 bases between them. The CDR3 DNA is TGTGCCACTCAGGGGAACTATGGCTACACCTTC. Encoded protein: CATQGNYGYTF.

This clone showed up just once. The chain couples TRBV10-1 to TRBJ2-7, with TRBD2 as a possible D gene (5 bases). CDR1 and CDR2 from the germline V gene are WNHNN and SYGVQD (reference sequence). The CDR3 runs to 14 residues. The V gene lost 8 bases and the J gene lost 2 bases, with 16 bases spanning the gap. The CDR3 DNA follows: TGCGCCAGCCATCTCGGGATACCAACCTACGAGCAGTACTTC. It codes for CASHLGIPTYEQYF.

The V and J genes are TRBV19 and TRBJ1-2, with 9 positions matching TRBD1. J lost 5 bases, V lost 5 bases, and 3 bases had no gene match. Germline CDR1 is LNHDA and CDR2 is SQIVND (reference sequence). The CDR3 is made up of 13 amino acids. The CDR3 is CASSPDRGYGYTF. The CDR3, as DNA: TGTGCCAGTAGTCCCGACAGGGGGTATGGCTACACCTTC.

The genes are TRBV28 and TRBJ2-3, with a possible D match to TRBD2 (6 bases). Trimming removed 7 bases at V and 4 bases at J, with 15 bases between. CDR3 length equals 14 residues. Germline CDR1 MDHEN, CDR2 SYDVKM. The CDR3 here is CASMPGLPPDTQYF. The CDR3 nucleotides read TGTGCCAGCATGCCGGGACTCCCACCAGATACGCAGTATTTT.

The chain has TRBV27 and TRBJ2-3; tentative D call: TRBD1 (5 bases). The CDR3 runs 15 residues. V lost 4 bases and J lost 5, with 16 bases in between. Germline V gene lookup returns CDR1 MNHEY and CDR2 SMNVEV (reference sequence). CDR3 in amino acids: CASSSLKRRVDTQYF. CDR3 nucleotides: TGTGCCAGCAGTTCCCTAAAGCGCAGGGTAGATACGCAGTATTTT.

The chain uses TRBV27 and TRBJ2-7; 9 bases line up with TRBD1. Germline CDR1 reads MNHEY; CDR2 reads SMNVEV (reference sequence). V shed 9 bases, J shed 0 bases, and the junction held 15 bases outside the gene matches. The CDR3 contains 17 residues. The CDR3 is CARDRDRAPPRSYEQYF. CDR3 in DNA: TGTGCCAGGGACCGGGACAGGGCCCCACCGCGCTCCTACGAGCAGTACTTC.

This chain uses TRBV11-2 with TRBJ2-7, with D perhaps TRBD1 (5 bases). V lost 1 base and J 7 bases, leaving 14 bases between the germline ends. The CDR3 is 14 amino acids. Looked up from germline, CDR1 is SGHAT and CDR2 is FQNNGV. Here the CDR3 DNA reads TGTGCCAGCAGCTTAGTTAGCAGGGCAGAGGAGCAGTACTTC. Its protein product is CASSLVSRAEEQYF.

V usage is TRBV11-2 and J usage is TRBJ1-2; D is unclear. The germline V and J ends were trimmed by 5 bases and 8 bases, with 12 bases remaining between them. Germline V gives CDR1 SGHAT, CDR2 FQNNGV. The CDR3 extends over 12 amino acids. CDR3 residues: CASSPTSRGYTF. CDR3 nucleotides: TGTGCCAGCAGCCCCACGTCGAGGGGCTACACCTTC.

This chain uses TRBV5-3 with TRBJ2-2, with D maybe TRBD2 (6 bases). TRBV5-3 is marked as an open reading frame, function uncertain. CDR3 size: 15 residues. Trimming removed 1 base from V and 4 bases from J, with 11 bases in between. The CDR3 DNA is TGTGCCAGAAGCTTGCTGGCGGGGTCCACCGGGGAGCTGTTTTTT. Its translation: CARSLLAGSTGELFF.

This clone has only one observation. V usage is TRBV28 and J usage is TRBJ2-7, with D tentatively TRBD2 (5 bases). The CDR3 contains 13 residues. Germline-derived CDR1 and CDR2 are MDHEN and SYDVKM. V was clipped by 3 bases and J by 0 bases, with 6 bases between them. DNA for the CDR3: TGTGCCAGCAGTTTCGGAGGCTCCTACGAGCAGTACTTC. Translated, it gives CASSFGGSYEQYF.